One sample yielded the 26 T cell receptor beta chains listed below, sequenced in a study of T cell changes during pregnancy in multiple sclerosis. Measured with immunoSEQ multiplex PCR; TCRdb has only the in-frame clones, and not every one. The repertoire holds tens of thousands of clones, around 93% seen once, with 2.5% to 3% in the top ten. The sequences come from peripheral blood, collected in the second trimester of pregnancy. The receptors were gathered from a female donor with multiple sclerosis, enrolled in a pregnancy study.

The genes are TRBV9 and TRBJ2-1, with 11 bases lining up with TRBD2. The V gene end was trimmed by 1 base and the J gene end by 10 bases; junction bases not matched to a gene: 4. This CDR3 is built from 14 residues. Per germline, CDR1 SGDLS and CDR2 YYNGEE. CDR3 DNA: TGTGCCAGCAGCGTATTTAGCGGGGGGGTGGAGCAGTTCTTC. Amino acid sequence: CASSVFSGGVEQFF.

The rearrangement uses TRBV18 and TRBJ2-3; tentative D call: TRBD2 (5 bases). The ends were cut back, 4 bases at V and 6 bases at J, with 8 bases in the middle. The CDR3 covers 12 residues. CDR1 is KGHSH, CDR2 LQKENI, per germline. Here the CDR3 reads CASSLASDTQYF. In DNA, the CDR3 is TGTGCCAGCTCACTGGCTAGCGATACGCAGTATTTT.

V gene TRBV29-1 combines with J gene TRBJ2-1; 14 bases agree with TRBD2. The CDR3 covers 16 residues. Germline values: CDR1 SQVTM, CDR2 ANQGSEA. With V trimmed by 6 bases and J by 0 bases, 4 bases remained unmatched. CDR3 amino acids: CSVDGTSGGSYNEQFF. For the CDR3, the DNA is TGCAGCGTAGATGGGACTAGCGGGGGCTCCTACAATGAGCAGTTCTTC.

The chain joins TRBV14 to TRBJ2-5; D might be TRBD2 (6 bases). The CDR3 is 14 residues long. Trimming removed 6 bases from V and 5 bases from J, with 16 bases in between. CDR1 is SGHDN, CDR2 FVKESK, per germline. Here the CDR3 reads CASSFRAGDETQYF. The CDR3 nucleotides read TGTGCCAGCAGTTTTAGAGCGGGCGACGAGACCCAGTACTTC.

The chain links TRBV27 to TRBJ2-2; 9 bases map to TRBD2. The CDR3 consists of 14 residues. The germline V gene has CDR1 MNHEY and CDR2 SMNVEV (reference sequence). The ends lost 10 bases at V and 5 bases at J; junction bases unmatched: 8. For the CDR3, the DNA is TGTGCCACGGGCGGGCTAGCGGGGACCGGGGAGCTGTTTTTT. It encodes CATGGLAGTGELFF.

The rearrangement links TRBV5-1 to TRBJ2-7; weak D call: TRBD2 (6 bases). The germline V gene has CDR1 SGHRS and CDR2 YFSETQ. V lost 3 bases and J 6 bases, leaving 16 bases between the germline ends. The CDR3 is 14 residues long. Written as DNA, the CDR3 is TGCGCCAGCAGCTCGCGGGGCAACTCGGGCGAGCAGTACTTC. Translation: CASSSRGNSGEQYF.

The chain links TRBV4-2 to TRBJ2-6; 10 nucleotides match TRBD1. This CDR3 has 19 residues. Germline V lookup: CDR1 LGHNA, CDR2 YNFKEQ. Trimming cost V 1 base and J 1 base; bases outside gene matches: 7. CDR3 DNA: TGTGCCAGCAGCCAAGGGGAGGGGACAGGGGTTTCTGGGGCCAACGTCCTGACTTTC. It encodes CASSQGEGTGVSGANVLTF.

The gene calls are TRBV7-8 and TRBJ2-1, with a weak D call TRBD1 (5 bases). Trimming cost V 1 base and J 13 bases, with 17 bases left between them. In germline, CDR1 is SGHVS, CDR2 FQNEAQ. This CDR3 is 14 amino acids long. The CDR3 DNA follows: TGTGCCAGCAGCTTAGTTGGACACAGGCAGGGACAGTTCTTC. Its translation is CASSLVGHRQGQFF.

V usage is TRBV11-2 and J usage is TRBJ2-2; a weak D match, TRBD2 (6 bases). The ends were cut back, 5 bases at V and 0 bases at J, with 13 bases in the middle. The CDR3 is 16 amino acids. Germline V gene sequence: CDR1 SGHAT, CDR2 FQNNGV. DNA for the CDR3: TGTGCCAGCAGCCAGGGACTTTACGCGAACACCGGGGAGCTGTTTTTT. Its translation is CASSQGLYANTGELFF.

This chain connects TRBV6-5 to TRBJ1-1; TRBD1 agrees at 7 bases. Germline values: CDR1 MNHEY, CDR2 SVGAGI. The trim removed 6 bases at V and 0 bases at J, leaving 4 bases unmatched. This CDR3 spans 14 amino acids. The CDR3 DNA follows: TGTGCCAGCAGACGGACAGGTGTGAACACTGAAGCTTTCTTT. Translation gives CASRRTGVNTEAFF.

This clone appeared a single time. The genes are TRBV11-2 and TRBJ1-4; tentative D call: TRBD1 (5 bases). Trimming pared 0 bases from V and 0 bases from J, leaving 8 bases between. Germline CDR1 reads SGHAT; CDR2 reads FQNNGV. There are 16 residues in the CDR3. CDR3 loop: CASSLDVRATNEKLFF. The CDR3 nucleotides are TGTGCCAGCAGCTTAGATGTCAGGGCAACTAATGAAAAACTGTTTTTT.

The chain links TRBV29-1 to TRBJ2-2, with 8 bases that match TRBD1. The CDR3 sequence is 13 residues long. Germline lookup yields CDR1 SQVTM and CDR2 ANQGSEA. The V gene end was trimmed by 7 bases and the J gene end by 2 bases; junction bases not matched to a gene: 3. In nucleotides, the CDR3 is TGCAGCGCACAGGGGGAAAACACCGGGGAGCTGTTTTTT. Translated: CSAQGENTGELFF.

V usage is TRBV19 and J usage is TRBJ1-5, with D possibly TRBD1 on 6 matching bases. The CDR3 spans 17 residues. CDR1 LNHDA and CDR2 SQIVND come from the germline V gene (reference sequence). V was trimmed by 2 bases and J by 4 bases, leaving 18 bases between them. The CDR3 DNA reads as TGTGCCAGTAGTATACGGGGGGGCAAAATCATGAATCAGCCCCAGCATTTT. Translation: CASSIRGGKIMNQPQHF.

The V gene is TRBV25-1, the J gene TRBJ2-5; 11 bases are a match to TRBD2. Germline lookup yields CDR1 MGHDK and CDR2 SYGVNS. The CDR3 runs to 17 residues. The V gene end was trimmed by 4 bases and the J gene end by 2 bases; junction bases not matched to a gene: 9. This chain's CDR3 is CASSGRAGTSGQETQYF. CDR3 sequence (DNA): TGTGCCAGCAGTGGAAGGGCCGGGACTAGCGGACAAGAGACCCAGTACTTC.

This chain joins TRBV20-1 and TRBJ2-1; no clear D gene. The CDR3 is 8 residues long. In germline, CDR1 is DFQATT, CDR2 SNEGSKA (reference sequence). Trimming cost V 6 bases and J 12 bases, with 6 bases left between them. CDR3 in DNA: TGCAGTGCCCCCGGGCAGTTCTTC. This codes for CSAPGQFF.

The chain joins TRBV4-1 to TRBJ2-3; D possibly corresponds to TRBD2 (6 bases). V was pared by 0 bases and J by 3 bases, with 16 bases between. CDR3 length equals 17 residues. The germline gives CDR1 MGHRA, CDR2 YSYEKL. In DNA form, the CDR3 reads TGCGCCAGCAGCCAAGATGGTGCAGGGAGGAGGACAGATACGCAGTATTTT. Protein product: CASSQDGAGRRTDTQYF.

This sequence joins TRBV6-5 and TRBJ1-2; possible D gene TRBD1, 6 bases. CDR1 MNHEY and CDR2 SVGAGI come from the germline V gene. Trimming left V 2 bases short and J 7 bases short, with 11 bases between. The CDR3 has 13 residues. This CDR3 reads CASSYQGSGGYTF. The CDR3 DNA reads TGTGCCAGCAGTTACCAGGGGTCGGGTGGCTACACCTTC.

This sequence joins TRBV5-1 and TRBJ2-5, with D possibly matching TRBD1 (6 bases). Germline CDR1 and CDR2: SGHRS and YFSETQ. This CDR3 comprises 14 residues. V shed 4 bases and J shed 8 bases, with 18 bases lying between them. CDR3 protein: CASSEEYRDVTQYF. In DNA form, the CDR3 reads TGCGCCAGCAGCGAGGAGTACAGGGATGTTACCCAGTACTTC.

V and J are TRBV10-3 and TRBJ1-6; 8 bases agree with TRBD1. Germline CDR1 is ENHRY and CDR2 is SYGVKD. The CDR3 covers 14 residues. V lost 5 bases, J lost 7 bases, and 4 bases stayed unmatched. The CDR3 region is CAISPDRVNSPLHF. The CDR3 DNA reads TGTGCCATCAGTCCGGACAGGGTCAATTCACCCCTCCACTTT.

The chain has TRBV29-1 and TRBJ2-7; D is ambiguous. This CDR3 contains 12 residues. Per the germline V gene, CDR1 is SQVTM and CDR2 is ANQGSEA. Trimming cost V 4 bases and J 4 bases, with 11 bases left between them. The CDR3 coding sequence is TGCAGCGTTGCCCCGACTGTGTACGAGCAGTACTTC. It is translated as CSVAPTVYEQYF.

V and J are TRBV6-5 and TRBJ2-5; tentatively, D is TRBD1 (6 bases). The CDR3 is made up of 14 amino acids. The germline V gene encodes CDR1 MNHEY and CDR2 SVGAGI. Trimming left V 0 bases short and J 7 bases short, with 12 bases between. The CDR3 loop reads CASSYSVRGWTQYF. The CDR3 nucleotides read TGTGCCAGCAGTTACTCCGTAAGGGGGTGGACCCAGTACTTC.

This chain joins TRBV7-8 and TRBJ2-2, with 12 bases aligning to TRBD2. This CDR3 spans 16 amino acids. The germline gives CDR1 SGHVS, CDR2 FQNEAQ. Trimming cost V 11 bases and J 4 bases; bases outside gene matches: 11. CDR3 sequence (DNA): TGTGCCGCTAAGCTAGCGGGGGGGCCAGTCACCGGGGAGCTGTTTTTT. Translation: CAAKLAGGPVTGELFF. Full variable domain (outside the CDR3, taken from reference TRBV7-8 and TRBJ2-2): GAGVSQSPRYKVAKRGQDVALRCDPISGHVSLFWYQQALGQGPEFLTYFQNEAQLDKSGLPSDRFFAERPEGSVSTLKIQRTQQEDSAVYLCAAKLAGGPVTGELFFGEGSRLTVL.

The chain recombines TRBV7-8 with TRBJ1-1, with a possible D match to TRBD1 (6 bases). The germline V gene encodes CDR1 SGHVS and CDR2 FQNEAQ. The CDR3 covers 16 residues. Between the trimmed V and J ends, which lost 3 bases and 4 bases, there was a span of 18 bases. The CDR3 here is CASSFGAGEGSTEAFF. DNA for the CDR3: TGTGCCAGCAGCTTTGGGGCAGGGGAAGGGAGCACTGAAGCTTTCTTT.

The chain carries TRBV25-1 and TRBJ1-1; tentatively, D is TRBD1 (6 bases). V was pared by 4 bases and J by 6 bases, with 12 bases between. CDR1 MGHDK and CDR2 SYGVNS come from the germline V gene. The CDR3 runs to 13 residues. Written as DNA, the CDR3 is TGTGCCAGCAGTGTAACAGGGACCCCTGAAGCTTTCTTT. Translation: CASSVTGTPEAFF.

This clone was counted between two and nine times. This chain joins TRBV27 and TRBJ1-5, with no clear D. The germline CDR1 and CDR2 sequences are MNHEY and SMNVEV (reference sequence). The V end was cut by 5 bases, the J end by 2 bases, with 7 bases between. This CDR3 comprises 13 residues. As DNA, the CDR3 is TGTGCCAGCAGTATAGAAGGCAATCAGCCCCAGCATTTT. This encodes CASSIEGNQPQHF.

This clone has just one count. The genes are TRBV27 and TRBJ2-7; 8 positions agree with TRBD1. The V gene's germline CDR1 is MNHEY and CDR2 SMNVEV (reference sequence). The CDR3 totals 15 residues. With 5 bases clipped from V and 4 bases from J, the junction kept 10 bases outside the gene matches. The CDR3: CASSQQPGQVYEQYF. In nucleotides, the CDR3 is TGTGCCAGCAGTCAACAACCGGGACAGGTATACGAGCAGTACTTC.